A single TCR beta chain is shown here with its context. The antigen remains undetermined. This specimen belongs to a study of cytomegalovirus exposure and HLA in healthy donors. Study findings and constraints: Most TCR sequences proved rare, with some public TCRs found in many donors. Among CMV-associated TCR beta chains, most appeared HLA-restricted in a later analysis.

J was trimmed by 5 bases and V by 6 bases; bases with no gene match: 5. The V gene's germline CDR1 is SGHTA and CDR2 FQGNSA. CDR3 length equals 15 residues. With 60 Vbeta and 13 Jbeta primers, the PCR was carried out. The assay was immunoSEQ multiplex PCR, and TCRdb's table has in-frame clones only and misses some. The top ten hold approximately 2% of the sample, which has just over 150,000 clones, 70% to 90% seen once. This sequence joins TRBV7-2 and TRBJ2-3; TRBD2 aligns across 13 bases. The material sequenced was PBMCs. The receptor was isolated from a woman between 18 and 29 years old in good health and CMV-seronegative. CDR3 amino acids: CASRGTSGVVDTQYF. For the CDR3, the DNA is TGTGCCAGCAGGGGGACTAGCGGGGTGGTAGATACGCAGTATTTT.